The next 25 T cell receptor beta chains were all read from a single sample in a study of CD8 T cells in ankylosing spondylitis. TCRdb fed the 5' RACE reads into MiXCR, producing one record per CDR3 protein. The sample lists roughly 130,000 distinct CDR3 sequences, more than 6.5% occurring once. The specimen sequenced was blood, either unsorted or a sorted T cell fraction (not recorded which). The receptors were gathered from a male donor with ankylosing spondylitis or in good health (not recorded which).

This clonotype came up once. This rearrangement joins TRBV3-1 to TRBJ2-2, with 8 bases aligning to TRBD2. Germline V gene data show CDR1 as LGHDT and CDR2 as YNNKEL (reference sequence). The ends lost 10 bases at V and 3 bases at J; junction bases unmatched: 16. The CDR3 contains 17 residues. In DNA form, the CDR3 reads TGTGCCACCTCCCTCCCGGTGGTAGCGGGGTACACCGGGGAGCTGTTTTTT. As protein: CATSLPVVAGYTGELFF.

This clonotype was seen many times. The rearrangement joins TRBV24-1 to TRBJ2-1; 10 nucleotides match TRBD1. The CDR3 contains 17 residues. CDR1 KGHDR and CDR2 SFDVKD come from the germline V gene. The V gene end was trimmed by 3 bases and the J gene end by 7 bases; junction bases not matched to a gene: 11. CDR3 sequence: CATSDPRPGQGTNEQFF. For the CDR3, the DNA is TGTGCCACCAGTGATCCCCGACCGGGACAGGGGACGAATGAGCAGTTCTTC.

This clonotype was seen ten or more times. The chain combines TRBV29-1 with TRBJ1-2; no clear D gene. Trimming stripped 2 bases from V and 8 bases from J, with 15 bases between. Per germline, CDR1 SQVTM and CDR2 ANQGSEA. The CDR3 has 13 residues. The CDR3 nucleotides are TGCAGCGTTGAAAAGGGTTCGGGGTCCGGCTACACCTTC. Its translation: CSVEKGSGSGYTF.

This clonotype was counted ten times or more. This chain links TRBV7-2 with TRBJ2-5, with 7 positions matching TRBD2. The CDR3 runs 13 residues. The germline CDR1 and CDR2 sequences are SGHTA and FQGNSA. V shed 5 bases and J 5 bases; nucleotides not matched to a gene: 5. The CDR3 DNA follows: TGTGCCAGCAGCCGCTCGGGAGGTGAGACCCAGTACTTC. It codes for CASSRSGGETQYF. The complete variable domain, with remaining parts taken from reference TRBV7-2 and TRBJ2-5, reads GAGVSQSPSNKVTEKGKDVELRCDPISGHTALYWYRQSLGQGLEFLIYFQGNSAPDKSGLPSDRFSAERTGGSVSTLTIQRTQQEDSAVYLCASSRSGGETQYFGPGTRLLVL.

Only a few counts were recorded for this clonotype. This may stem from a read error, because a much larger clone lies one nucleotide away. The chain couples TRBV20-1 to TRBJ1-2; D might be TRBD1 (6 bases). CDR1 is DFQATT, CDR2 SNEGSKA, per germline (reference sequence). The CDR3 length is 11 residues. CDR3 DNA sequence: TGCAGTTCGGGGGGGGCGGATGGCTACCCCTTC. Translated: CSSGGADGYPF.

This clonotype was counted many times. The chain joins TRBV12-3 or TRBV12-4 to TRBJ2-2, with D uncertain. The CDR3 sequence is 17 residues long. Trimming removed 6 bases from V and 4 bases from J, with 21 bases in between. CDR3 DNA: TGTGCCAGCAGCCCCCAGTTGGGTCCCCGGGTCACCGGGGAGCTGTTTTTT. This sequence encodes CASSPQLGPRVTGELFF.

This clonotype was seen at least ten times. The J gene is TRBJ1-1, the V gene TRBV5-1; D remains unclear. V was pared by 0 bases and J by 11 bases, with 17 bases between. The CDR3 has 14 residues. The V gene's germline CDR1 is SGHRS and CDR2 YFSETQ. The CDR3 region has the DNA TGCGCCAGCAGCTTGGCCTTTAGCACCTTTGAGGCTTTCTTT. Its protein is CASSLAFSTFEAFF.

This clonotype occurred many times. The chain carries TRBV7-2 and TRBJ2-7; possibly TRBD1 for D (6 bases). V lost 5 bases to trimming and J lost 6 bases, with 20 bases between them. CDR1 is SGHTA and CDR2 is FQGNSA in the germline V gene. This CDR3 is 15 amino acids long. CDR3 region: CASSAITGLVGEQYF. The CDR3 nucleotides read TGTGCCAGCAGCGCTATTACAGGGCTTGTAGGCGAGCAGTACTTC.

This clonotype was counted at least ten times. The gene calls are TRBV5-1 and TRBJ2-3; 7 nucleotides align to TRBD2. The ends lost 4 bases at V and 2 bases at J; junction bases unmatched: 10. The CDR3 is 16 residues long. Germline CDR1 and CDR2: SGHRS and YFSETQ. The CDR3 region is CASSAWTRSLTDTQYF. In nucleotides, the CDR3 is TGCGCCAGCAGCGCCTGGACTAGATCTCTCACAGATACGCAGTATTTT.

Many counts were recorded for this clonotype. The chain combines TRBV29-1 with TRBJ2-3; perhaps D is TRBD1 or TRBD2 (5 bases each). Trimming removed 4 bases at V and 0 bases at J, with 20 bases between. CDR3 length: 17 residues. Per germline, CDR1 SQVTM and CDR2 ANQGSEA. The CDR3 coding sequence is TGCAGCGTTGCAAAGGGGCGGAGGACTCCTAGCACAGATACGCAGTATTTT. This codes for CSVAKGRRTPSTDTQYF.

This clonotype was seen at least ten times. This chain links TRBV12-3 or TRBV12-4 with TRBJ1-2, with a possible D match to TRBD1 (6 bases). The CDR3 covers 12 residues. Trimming left V 7 bases short and J 5 bases short, with 11 bases between. The DNA of the CDR3 is TGTGCCAGCACCCGGACAGATTATGGCTACACCTTC. Translation: CASTRTDYGYTF.

This clonotype was recorded many times. J is TRBJ2-1 and V is TRBV28, with TRBD2 as a possible D gene (6 bases). The CDR3 covers 18 residues. Deletions cut 9 bases from V and 0 bases from J, with 24 bases between. Germline CDR1 reads MDHEN; CDR2 reads SYDVKM. CDR3 sequence reads: CASPPGLARMSSYNEQFF. Here the CDR3 DNA reads TGTGCCAGTCCCCCGGGGCTAGCGAGAATGAGCTCCTACAATGAGCAGTTCTTC.

This clonotype was detected ten times or more. This rearrangement joins TRBV12-3 or TRBV12-4 to TRBJ1-1; the D is unclear. The CDR3 runs 11 residues. Deletions cut 6 bases from V and 5 bases from J, with 7 bases between. This CDR3 reads CASRTETEAFF. The CDR3 DNA is TGTGCCAGCAGGACTGAAACTGAAGCTTTCTTT.

In this sample, this clonotype turned up many times. This chain connects TRBV6-2 or TRBV6-3 to TRBJ1-2, with D uncertain. V was pared by 0 bases and J by 5 bases, with 13 bases between. The CDR3 sequence is 15 residues long. CDR1 MNHEY and CDR2 SVGEGT come from the germline V gene. The CDR3 here is CASSYSIAGWYGYTF. In nucleotides, the CDR3 is TGTGCCAGCAGTTACTCGATCGCCGGATGGTATGGCTACACCTTC.

This sequence joins TRBV7-9 and TRBJ1-2, with a weak D call TRBD1 (5 bases). The CDR3 sequence is 14 residues long. The germline V and J ends were trimmed by 3 bases and 4 bases, with 12 bases remaining between them. Germline V CDR1 and CDR2: SEHNR, FQNEAQ (reference sequence). DNA for the CDR3: TGTGCCAGCAGCTTCACGGGACCCTCCTATGGCTACACCTTC. This gives the protein CASSFTGPSYGYTF.

This clonotype was seen once. The chain links TRBV19 to TRBJ2-1; 8 bases agree with TRBD2. CDR1 is LNHDA, CDR2 SQIVND, per germline (reference sequence). CDR3 length equals 15 residues. The V segment lost 5 bases and the J segment 5 bases; nucleotides outside the gene matches: 8. The CDR3 DNA is TGTGCCAGTAGTGCTACTAGCGGTTATAACAATGAGCAGTTCTTC. The encoded protein is CASSATSGYNNEQFF.

In its sample, this clonotype was seen many times. The chain recombines TRBV10-3 with TRBJ2-1, with TRBD2 matching 10 bases. Looked up from germline, CDR1 is ENHRY and CDR2 is SYGVKD. V lost 10 bases, J lost 1 base, and 13 bases stayed unmatched. The CDR3 consists of 17 residues. The CDR3 region has the DNA TGTGCCACGGCCGGGACTAGCGTTGAGAAATCCTACAATGAGCAGTTCTTC. This sequence encodes CATAGTSVEKSYNEQFF.

Many counts were recorded for this clonotype. The rearrangement links TRBV28 to TRBJ2-6; 10 nucleotides agree with TRBD1. The V and J ends lost 3 bases and 0 bases, in that order; junction bases with no gene match: 5. The CDR3 has 18 amino acids. Germline lookup yields CDR1 MDHEN and CDR2 SYDVKM. CDR3 nucleotides: TGTGCCAGCAGTTTCCAGACAGGGGGCGCCTCTGGGGCCAACGTCCTGACTTTC. It encodes CASSFQTGGASGANVLTF.

This clonotype was recorded at least ten times. V and J are TRBV15 and TRBJ2-1, with a weak D call TRBD1 (5 bases). V gave up 0 bases and J gave up 11 bases, with 11 bases separating them. The CDR3 extends over 13 amino acids. Germline CDR1 reads LNHNV; CDR2 reads YYDKDF (reference sequence). The CDR3 region has the DNA TGTGCCACCAGCAGAGATCTAGGGGCGCAGCAGTTCTTC. This gives the protein CATSRDLGAQQFF.

The gene calls are TRBV6-6 and TRBJ1-1; TRBD1 agrees at 8 bases. Trimming removed 7 bases from V and 11 bases from J; junction bases left unmatched: 12. The CDR3 spans 13 residues. Germline lookup yields CDR1 MNHNY and CDR2 SVGAGI (reference sequence). The CDR3: CASTFLETGVAFF. CDR3 sequence (DNA): TGTGCCAGCACCTTTCTAGAGACAGGGGTTGCTTTCTTT.

This clonotype occurred many times. V gene TRBV2 combines with J gene TRBJ1-1; unclear D gene. This CDR3 has 10 residues. Trimming stripped 8 bases from V and 3 bases from J, with 4 bases between. The germline V gene encodes CDR1 SNHLY and CDR2 FYNNEI. The CDR3 DNA is TGTGCCAGCCTGTACACTGAAGCTTTCTTT. Amino acids: CASLYTEAFF.

This chain links TRBV5-1 with TRBJ1-5; D is unresolved. There are 14 residues in the CDR3. V was trimmed by 0 bases and J by 4 bases, leaving 8 bases between them. The germline gives CDR1 SGHRS, CDR2 YFSETQ. The CDR3 loop is CASSLGTGNQPQHF. The CDR3 DNA reads TGCGCCAGCAGCTTGGGGACGGGTAATCAGCCCCAGCATTTT.

This clonotype was seen repeatedly, ten times or more. J is TRBJ1-1 and V is TRBV7-2, with D tentatively TRBD1 (6 bases). This CDR3 contains 13 residues. The germline V gene encodes CDR1 SGHTA and CDR2 FQGNSA. V lost 0 bases, J lost 11 bases, and 13 bases lay in between. CDR3 residues: CASSLAREGVAFF. The CDR3 nucleotides are TGTGCCAGCAGCTTAGCGAGGGAGGGGGTGGCTTTCTTT.

This clonotype has a count of ten or more. CDR3 DNA: TGTGCCAGCAGTTTTATCGGCCGCGGATTTAATGAGCAGTTCTTC. Its translation: CASSFIGRGFNEQFF. V usage is TRBV28 and J usage is TRBJ2-1, with no clear D. The germline V and J ends were trimmed by 3 bases and 7 bases, with 16 bases remaining between them. CDR1 is MDHEN and CDR2 is SYDVKM in the germline V gene. CDR3 length: 15 amino acids.

There are many counts of this clonotype. V usage is TRBV12-3 or TRBV12-4 and J usage is TRBJ1-3; maybe TRBD1 (6 bases). Trimming took off 7 bases at V and 16 bases at J, with 17 bases between the two ends. This CDR3 region has 11 residues. CDR3: CASTLEGGPYF. CDR3 nucleotide sequence: TGTGCCAGCACCCTGGAGGGGGGGCCCTATTTT.